These 15 T cell receptor beta chains came from one sample sequenced in a study of T cells in Graves' hyperthyroidism and ophthalmopathy. It was RNA transcripts that yielded the amplified TCR beta CDR3 regions. With the HTBI primer set, the TCR CDR3 went through a first round of RT-PCR. TCRdb used MiXCR to reprocess the multiplex PCR reads, holding one entry per CDR3 protein. Counted here are some 460,000 distinct CDR3 sequences, approximately 14% occurring once; the ten biggest clones make up approximately 14%. The specimen sequenced was blood. Receptors originate from a woman between 18 and 29 years old with Graves' hyperthyroidism.

In its sample, this clonotype was seen a few times. The chain links TRBV7-2 to TRBJ1-2; D gene uncertain. Trimming removed 1 base from V and 0 bases from J, with 6 bases in between. This CDR3 contains 14 residues. The germline CDR1 and CDR2 sequences are SGHTA and FQGNSA. The CDR3 nucleotides are TGTGCCAGCAGCTTAGTGCAGTCTAACTATGGCTACACCTTC. Protein sequence: CASSLVQSNYGYTF.

This rearrangement joins TRBV7-2 to TRBJ2-3; D gene uncertain. The CDR3 is 17 amino acids. V dropped 1 base and J dropped 0 bases, with 14 bases sitting between them. Germline CDR1 reads SGHTA; CDR2 reads FQGNSA. DNA of the CDR3: TGTGCCAGCAGCTTAGGGACGCAAAAACTAAGCACAGATACGCAGTATTTT. It translates to CASSLGTQKLSTDTQYF.

This clonotype was counted between two and nine times. This chain joins TRBV20-1 and TRBJ2-3, with TRBD2 matching over 14 bases. The length of the CDR3 is 17 residues. V shed 6 bases and J 4 bases; nucleotides not matched to a gene: 12. CDR1 is DFQATT, CDR2 SNEGSKA, per germline (reference sequence). CDR3 sequence reads: CSAPPTGLAGGADTQYF. CDR3 DNA sequence: TGCAGTGCACCACCCACCGGACTAGCGGGGGGCGCAGATACGCAGTATTTT.

This clonotype came up a few times. V and J are TRBV4-1 and TRBJ1-2; D is perhaps TRBD1 (5 bases). CDR3 length equals 15 residues. Per germline, CDR1 MGHRA and CDR2 YSYEKL. The germline V and J ends were trimmed by 4 bases and 1 base, with 13 bases remaining between them. As DNA, the CDR3 is TGCGCCAGCAGCCTTCTACCGGGACTTAACTATGGCTACACCTTC. Its translation is CASSLLPGLNYGYTF.

V gene TRBV9 combines with J gene TRBJ2-3; 9 nucleotides line up with TRBD2. With 2 bases clipped from V and 4 bases from J, the junction kept 8 bases outside the gene matches. The V gene's germline CDR1 is SGDLS and CDR2 YYNGEE. This CDR3 is 16 amino acids long. As DNA, the CDR3 is TGTGCCAGCAGCGTTGATAGCGGGAGTCTCTCAGATACGCAGTATTTT. It codes for CASSVDSGSLSDTQYF. Using reference TRBV9 and TRBJ2-3 for the parts outside the CDR3, the full variable domain is DSGVTQTPKHLITATGQRVTLRCSPRSGDLSVYWYQQSLDQGLQFLIQYYNGEERAKGNILERFSAQQFPDLHSELNLSSLELGDSALYFCASSVDSGSLSDTQYFGPGTRLTVL.

Many counts were recorded for this clonotype. This chain uses TRBV6-1 with TRBJ1-3, with 7 bases identical to TRBD1. V trimming: 11 bases; J trimming: 0 bases; junction bases outside the gene matches: 7. This CDR3 spans 14 amino acids. The germline CDR1 and CDR2 sequences are MNHNS and SASEGT. The chain's CDR3 is CAVGTVSSGNTIYF. CDR3 sequence (DNA): TGTGCCGTCGGGACAGTGAGCTCTGGAAACACCATATATTTT.

This chain connects TRBV6-1 to TRBJ2-2; 11 nucleotides align to TRBD2. The CDR3 loop spans 15 amino acids. The germline CDR1 and CDR2 sequences are MNHNS and SASEGT. V was clipped by 9 bases and J by 4 bases; unmatched bases: 7. CDR3: CASTLTSGATGELFF. As DNA, the CDR3 is TGTGCCAGTACCCTGACTAGCGGGGCCACCGGGGAGCTGTTTTTT.

This CDR3 is CASSQALPQGDTQYF. CDR3 bases: TGTGCCAGCAGCCAAGCTCTACCTCAGGGTGATACGCAGTATTTT. This chain links TRBV3-1 with TRBJ2-3, with D possibly TRBD1 on 5 matching bases. The CDR3 sequence is 15 residues long. Germline CDR1 is LGHDT and CDR2 is YNNKEL (reference sequence). Trimming removed 1 base from V and 6 bases from J, with 14 bases in between.

This clonotype has a handful of counts. This rearrangement joins TRBV20-1 to TRBJ1-3, with D perhaps matching TRBD1 (6 bases). The V end was cut by 4 bases, the J end by 4 bases, with 11 bases between. Germline CDR1 DFQATT, CDR2 SNEGSKA (reference sequence). This CDR3 contains 13 residues. The CDR3 DNA reads as TGCAGTGCTATCAGGGGACGCGGAAACACCATATATTTT. Its translation is CSAIRGRGNTIYF.

This clonotype came up many times. This chain joins TRBV12-3 or TRBV12-4 and TRBJ2-7, with TRBD2 identical over 7 bases. Unmatched junction bases numbered 6, after V lost 0 bases and J lost 7 bases. The CDR3 has 14 residues. CDR3 DNA: TGTGCCAGCAGTTTAGCGGGAGGGCCGCGGGAGCAGTACTTC. Translated, it gives CASSLAGGPREQYF.

This clonotype was recorded many times. The J gene is TRBJ1-1, the V gene TRBV4-1, with D possibly matching TRBD1 (5 bases). The ends were cut back, 4 bases at V and 5 bases at J, with 20 bases in the middle. In germline, CDR1 is MGHRA, CDR2 YSYEKL. The CDR3 covers 16 residues. DNA for the CDR3: TGCGCCAGCAGCCCTAGGGGCAGCGGCCGGGGGACTGAAGCTTTCTTT. Its protein is CASSPRGSGRGTEAFF.

This chain connects TRBV5-4 to TRBJ1-6, with D maybe TRBD1 (5 bases). V lost 4 bases, J lost 10 bases, and 18 bases lay in between. The CDR3 covers 15 residues. Germline V CDR1 and CDR2: SGHNT, YYREEE (reference sequence). CDR3 sequence (DNA): TGTGCCAGCAGCACGGGTGGGGACGTTGGGTCACCCCTCCACTTT. It codes for CASSTGGDVGSPLHF.

This chain links TRBV6-2 or TRBV6-3 with TRBJ2-1; 14 bases fit TRBD2. This CDR3 spans 19 amino acids. The V gene's germline CDR1 is MNHEY and CDR2 SVGEGT. J lost 2 bases, V lost 6 bases, and 12 bases had no gene match. The CDR3 loop is CASRPGRLAGGQTYNEQFF. The DNA of the CDR3 is TGTGCCAGCAGGCCAGGGCGACTAGCGGGAGGGCAAACCTACAATGAGCAGTTCTTC.

In the case of this clonotype: One end of the junction does not line up with germline, which may come from a read error. The chain recombines TRBV6-1 with TRBJ2-2, with 9 bases matching TRBD1. Per the germline V gene, CDR1 is MNHNS and CDR2 is SASEGT. This CDR3 region has 14 residues. CDR3 residues: CASGGQGNIGELFF. The CDR3 DNA reads TGTGCCAGCGGCGGACAGGGGAACATCGGGGAGCTGTTTTTT.

This clonotype occurred many times. At one boundary the junction diverges from the germline segment, which might be a read error. For the CDR3, the DNA is TGCAGCGTTGCTACTGGGAACGCTGAAGCTTTCTTT. As protein: CSVATGNAEAFF. This chain joins TRBV29-1 and TRBJ1-1; D call uncertain. CDR1 is SQVTM, CDR2 ANQGSEA, per germline. There are 12 residues in the CDR3.